These T cell receptor beta chains were read from a single sample in a study of OX40 agonist ivuxolimab in advanced cancers. Clones were sequenced by immunoSEQ multiplex PCR, and TCRdb holds only the in-frame ones, with some missing. Found here are roughly 100,000 clones, about 90% of them singletons; the top ten hold 0.65% to 0.95%. The sample consisted of CD4+ or CD8+ T cells sorted from blood, taken in a trial of the OX40 agonist ivuxolimab. These receptors all come from an adult with an advanced solid tumor such as melanoma, head and neck, liver or kidney cancer. CDR3s leave out the opening cysteine and the closing phenylalanine or tryptophan.

V,CDR3
TRBV7-2,ASSPGDRALTMVGTGYT
TRBV21-1,ASSKESTGGYEQY
TRBV11-3,ASSQGLDDEQY
TRBV2,ASSRDIAAEAF
TRBV7-8,ASSLRTGEGYT
TRBV14,ASSRDRAEAF
TRBV28,ASSHRGRWETQY
TRBV19,ASSIGIFSYNEQF
TRBV29-1,SVEDRQWETQY
TRBV9,ASSARGGSYEQY
TRBV2,ASSSGTGNEKLF